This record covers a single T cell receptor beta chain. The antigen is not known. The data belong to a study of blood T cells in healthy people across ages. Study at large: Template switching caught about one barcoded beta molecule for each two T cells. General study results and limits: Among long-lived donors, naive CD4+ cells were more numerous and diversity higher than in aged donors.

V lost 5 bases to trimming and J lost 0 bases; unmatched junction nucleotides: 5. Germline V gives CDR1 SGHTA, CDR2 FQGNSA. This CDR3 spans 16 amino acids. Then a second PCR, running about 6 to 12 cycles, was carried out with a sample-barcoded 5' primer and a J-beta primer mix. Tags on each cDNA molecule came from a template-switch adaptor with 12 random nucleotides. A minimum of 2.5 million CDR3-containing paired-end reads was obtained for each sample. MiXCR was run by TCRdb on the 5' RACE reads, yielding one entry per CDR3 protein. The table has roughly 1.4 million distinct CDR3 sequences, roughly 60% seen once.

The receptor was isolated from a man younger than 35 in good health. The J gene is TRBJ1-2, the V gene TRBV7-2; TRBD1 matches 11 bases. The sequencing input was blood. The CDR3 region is CASSLDRGRANYGYTF. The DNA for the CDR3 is TGTGCCAGCAGCCTGGACAGGGGGCGAGCTAACTATGGCTACACCTTC.